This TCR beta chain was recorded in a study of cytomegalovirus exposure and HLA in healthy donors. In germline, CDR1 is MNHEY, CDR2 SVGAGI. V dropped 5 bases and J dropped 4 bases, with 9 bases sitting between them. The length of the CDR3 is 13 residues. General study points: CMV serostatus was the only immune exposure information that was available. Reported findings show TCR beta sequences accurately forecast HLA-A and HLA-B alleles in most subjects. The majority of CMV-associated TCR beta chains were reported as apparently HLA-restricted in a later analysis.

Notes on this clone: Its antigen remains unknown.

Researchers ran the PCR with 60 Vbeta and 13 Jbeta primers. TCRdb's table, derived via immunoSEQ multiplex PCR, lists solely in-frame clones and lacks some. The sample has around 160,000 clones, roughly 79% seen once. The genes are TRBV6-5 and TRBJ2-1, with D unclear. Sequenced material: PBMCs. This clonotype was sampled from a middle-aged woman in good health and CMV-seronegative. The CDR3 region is CASSKRGYNEQFF. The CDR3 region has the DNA TGTGCCAGCAGTAAGAGAGGATACAATGAGCAGTTCTTC.